Sequencing of this TCR beta chain was carried out in a study of response to subunit inactivated influenza vaccine. Germline V CDR1 and CDR2: SGHRS, YFSETQ. The V gene lost 0 bases and the J gene lost 0 bases, with 11 bases spanning the gap. The CDR3 is made up of 16 amino acids. TCRdb used MiXCR to reprocess the RT-PCR reads, holding one entry per CDR3 protein. In the table there are around 300,000 distinct CDR3 sequences, roughly 22% of which are singletons. Source: PBMCs from blood, taken 21 months after vaccination. This clonotype was sampled from a man aged 45-69 years who received an inactivated influenza vaccine. The V call is TRBV5-1, the J call TRBJ2-3; tentatively, D is TRBD2 (6 bases). CDR3 region: CASSLGSGTSTDTQYF. DNA of the CDR3: TGCGCCAGCAGCTTGGGTTCAGGGACTAGCACAGATACGCAGTATTTT.